Listed below are T cell receptor beta chains from one sample, sequenced in a study of T-cell reconstitution after alpha-beta-depleted transplantation in children. TCRdb reprocessed the PCR reads with MiXCR, giving one entry per CDR3 protein. The repertoire has around 440,000 distinct CDR3 sequences, roughly 15% of them found once; the top ten carry roughly 27%. Sample: PBMCs, mostly from graft donor cells, taken 360 days after TCRalphabeta/CD19-depleted stem cell transplant. The receptors originated from a boy less than two years old who had a stem cell transplant for Wiskott-Aldrich syndrome, so the T cells may come from the graft donor. CDR3s include the opening cysteine and the closing phenylalanine or tryptophan. The D gene is left open where the match is weak. Clone size is shown for a subset of rows, as once, few, many or a class of expanded clone.

>TRBV25-1|.|TRBJ2-5|14|.
CASSEYGRTETQYF
TGTGCCAGCAGTGAATACGGGAGAACAGAGACCCAGTACTTC
>TRBV6-1|.|TRBJ2-1|15|TRBD2
CASRRLLAGGHEQFF
TGTGCCAGCAGACGACTACTAGCGGGGGGGCACGAGCAGTTCTTC
>TRBV7-2|many|TRBJ2-1|14|.
CASSFRGPYNEQFF
TGTGCCAGCAGCTTCAGGGGACCGTACAATGAGCAGTTCTTC
>TRBV12-3/TRBV12-4|.|TRBJ2-3|17|.
CASSLVATGPLADTQYF
TGTGCCAGCAGTTTAGTGGCCACAGGCCCACTCGCAGATACGCAGTATTTT
>TRBV6-1|.|TRBJ1-2|13|.
CASSNTVPYGYTF
TGTGCCAGCAGTAATACAGTGCCCTATGGCTACACCTTC
>TRBV20-1|few|TRBJ2-1|17|TRBD2
CSAQRTSGVNSYNEQFF
TGCAGTGCTCAACGGACTAGCGGGGTTAACTCCTACAATGAGCAGTTCTTC
>TRBV7-9|.|TRBJ1-6|16|TRBD1
CASSLVVDRDNSPLHF
TGTGCCAGCAGCTTAGTGGTCGACAGGGATAATTCACCACTCCACTTT
>TRBV29-1|.|TRBJ2-4|14|TRBD2
CSVSTGTSGSVQYF
TGCAGCGTTTCTACCGGGACTAGCGGGAGTGTTCAGTACTTC
>TRBV5-5|.|TRBJ1-5|15|TRBD1
CASSCDRDSNQPQHF
TGTGCCAGCAGTTGCGACAGGGATAGCAATCAGCCCCAGCATTTT
>TRBV4-3|.|TRBJ2-2|14|.
CASSPHRVGGELFF
TGCGCCAGCAGCCCTCATCGTGTGGGCGGGGAGCTGTTTTTT
>TRBV12-3/TRBV12-4|few|TRBJ2-5|15|.
CASSSRVGARETQYF
TGTGCCAGCAGTTCCCGTGTTGGGGCCCGAGAGACCCAGTACTTC
>TRBV7-8|few|TRBJ2-5|14|.
CASSRTTLQETQYF
TGTGCCAGCAGCAGAACTACGCTCCAAGAGACCCAGTACTTC
>TRBV20-1|.|TRBJ1-3|13|.
CSAWGGTGNTIYF
TGCAGTGCGTGGGGAGGGACTGGAAACACCATATATTTT
>TRBV5-1|.|TRBJ1-2|13|.
CAIWDGWSYGYTF
TGCGCCATCTGGGACGGATGGTCCTATGGCTACACCTTC
>TRBV5-1|few|TRBJ2-1|15|TRBD2
CASTGGLVDTAEQFF
TGCGCCAGCACTGGGGGACTAGTGGACACAGCTGAGCAGTTCTTC
>TRBV20-1|.|TRBJ2-1|11|.
CSARALSEQFF
TGCAGTGCTAGGGCTCTAAGTGAGCAGTTCTTC
>TRBV28|.|TRBJ2-3|13|.
CASSLAVPPTQYF
TGTGCCAGCAGTCTGGCCGTTCCCCCTACGCAGTATTTT